This entry lists 20 T cell receptor beta chains sequenced from one sample in a study of blood T cell repertoires in COVID-19. This table comes from immunoSEQ multiplex PCR, and its TCRdb copy is limited to in-frame clones, with some not included. The table records fewer than 200,000 clones, around 88% of them present only once. Sequencing input: PBMCs or T cells enriched from blood (not recorded which). The receptors derive from a woman aged 45-60 years in a cohort exposed to, infected with or recovered from COVID-19 (not recorded which).

CDR3 loop: CASGDRSTDTQYF. The DNA of the CDR3 is TGTGCCAGTGGGGACAGGAGCACAGATACGCAGTATTTT. The gene calls are TRBV9 and TRBJ2-3; TRBD1 matches 8 bases. Germline V gene data show CDR1 as SGDLS and CDR2 as YYNGEE. The V segment lost 8 bases and the J segment 0 bases; nucleotides outside the gene matches: 2. The CDR3 runs to 13 residues.

The CDR3 region is CATKQGANNEQFF. The CDR3, as DNA: TGTGCCACCAAGCAGGGTGCGAACAATGAGCAGTTCTTC. V usage is TRBV24-1 and J usage is TRBJ2-1, with TRBD1 as a possible D gene (5 bases). The V gene lost 8 bases and the J gene lost 5 bases, with 12 bases spanning the gap. This CDR3 has 13 residues. CDR1 is KGHDR, CDR2 SFDVKD, per germline.

V and J are TRBV7-9 and TRBJ1-2; D is ambiguous. Germline CDR1 reads SEHNR; CDR2 reads FQNEAQ (reference sequence). The CDR3 is made up of 13 amino acids. V was pared by 2 bases and J by 2 bases, with 6 bases between. CDR3 DNA sequence: TGTGCCAGCAGCTTACTCCCGAACTATGGCTACACCTTC. Its translation: CASSLLPNYGYTF. Variable domain in full (rest from reference TRBV7-9 and TRBJ1-2): DTGVSQNPRHKITKRGQNVTFRCDPISEHNRLYWYRQTLGQGPEFLTYFQNEAQLEKSRLLSDRFSAERPKGSFSTLEIQRTEQGDSAMYLCASSLLPNYGYTFGSGTRLTVV.

The chain carries TRBV10-1 and TRBJ1-1; TRBD1 might be the D (6 bases). The V and J ends lost 6 bases and 1 base respectively, with 30 bases between them. The germline V gene encodes CDR1 WNHNN and CDR2 SYGVQD (reference sequence). CDR3 length: 20 residues. CDR3: CASRTNPAARYRDKNTEAFF. In DNA form, the CDR3 reads TGCGCCAGCAGGACCAACCCGGCGGCCAGATACCGGGACAAGAACACTGAAGCTTTCTTT.

The chain combines TRBV27 with TRBJ1-5; TRBD1 is a possible D gene (6 bases). V lost 0 bases, J lost 2 bases, and 17 bases lay in between. CDR1 is MNHEY and CDR2 is SMNVEV in the germline V gene (reference sequence). The CDR3 runs to 18 residues. CDR3 nucleotide sequence: TGTGCCAGCAGTTTATCGAATACAGGGTTGGGTGGCAATCAGCCCCAGCATTTT. It specifies CASSLSNTGLGGNQPQHF.

The chain carries TRBV4-1 and TRBJ2-1, with 8 bases lining up with TRBD2. V was clipped by 2 bases and J by 3 bases; unmatched bases: 3. This CDR3 has 15 residues. CDR1 and CDR2 from the germline V gene are MGHRA and YSYEKL. The CDR3 loop is CASSQTGLDYNEQFF. For the CDR3, the DNA is TGCGCCAGCAGCCAAACGGGACTAGACTACAATGAGCAGTTCTTC.

The chain carries TRBV28 and TRBJ2-1, with 12 positions matching TRBD2. Germline CDR1 MDHEN, CDR2 SYDVKM. V lost 7 bases, J lost 8 bases, and 12 bases stayed unmatched. This CDR3 has 16 amino acids. CDR3 nucleotides: TGTGCCAGCAACCGCGGACTAGCGGGGTGGTTGGATGAGCAGTTCTTC. Translation: CASNRGLAGWLDEQFF.

The chain combines TRBV27 with TRBJ2-7; 13 bases are shared with TRBD2. V shed 4 bases and J 4 bases; nucleotides not matched to a gene: 1. Germline V gene sequence: CDR1 MNHEY, CDR2 SMNVEV (reference sequence). The length of the CDR3 is 14 residues. CDR3 in DNA: TGTGCCAGCAGTTCGGGACTAGCGGGGTACGAGCAGTACTTC. Its protein product is CASSSGLAGYEQYF.

The chain couples TRBV2 to TRBJ2-1, with TRBD1 matching 11 bases. Germline V gene sequence: CDR1 SNHLY, CDR2 FYNNEI. CDR3 length: 14 amino acids. V lost 5 bases, J lost 5 bases, and 2 bases stayed unmatched. The CDR3 protein is CASSRDRGDNEQFF. The CDR3 nucleotides are TGTGCCAGCAGTAGGGACAGGGGGGACAATGAGCAGTTCTTC.

In its sample, this clone was seen a few times. This sample includes further DNA sequences coding for the same CDR3. V is TRBV5-1 and J is TRBJ2-1, with 10 bases aligning to TRBD2. This CDR3 is 15 amino acids long. The germline CDR1 and CDR2 sequences are SGHRS and YFSETQ. The J segment lost 2 bases and the V segment lost 5 bases, leaving 4 bases of the junction unmatched. The CDR3 bases are TGCGCCAGCAGATCCGGGACTAGCGCCTACAATGAGCAGTTCTTC. Protein sequence: CASRSGTSAYNEQFF.

DNA for the CDR3: TGTGCCAGTACCCCCGGGAAAGGGGGTGAAAAACTGTTTTTT. Translation: CASTPGKGGEKLFF. The chain carries TRBV19 and TRBJ1-4; the D gene is possibly TRBD1 (6 bases). The CDR3 contains 14 residues. Germline V gene lookup returns CDR1 LNHDA and CDR2 SQIVND (reference sequence). The V gene lost 7 bases and the J gene lost 7 bases, with 16 bases spanning the gap.

The chain has TRBV28 and TRBJ1-5; perhaps TRBD1 as D (6 bases). Germline CDR1 and CDR2: MDHEN and SYDVKM. The CDR3 totals 16 residues. Trimming left V 5 bases short and J 5 bases short, with 19 bases between. For the CDR3, the DNA is TGTGCCAGCAGTCCAATTCCCCTGGCAGGGGATCAGCCCCAGCATTTT. Its translation is CASSPIPLAGDQPQHF.

J is TRBJ2-5 and V is TRBV5-1; TRBD1 matches 7 bases. Germline CDR1 is SGHRS and CDR2 is YFSETQ. Trimming at V came to 5 bases and at J to 4 bases, leaving 14 bases not matched to a gene. The CDR3 is made up of 16 amino acids. In nucleotides, the CDR3 is TGCGCCAGCAGGTCGCAATCGGGACAGTTCTTAGAGACCCAGTACTTC. It is translated as CASRSQSGQFLETQYF.

The chain combines TRBV28 with TRBJ2-7; no clear D. CDR1 and CDR2 from the germline V gene are MDHEN and SYDVKM. V lost 3 bases and J 0 bases, leaving 9 bases between the germline ends. This CDR3 spans 14 amino acids. This CDR3 reads CASSFYGSSYEQYF. The CDR3, as DNA: TGTGCCAGCAGTTTTTATGGTAGCTCCTACGAGCAGTACTTC.

The rearrangement joins TRBV6-1 to TRBJ1-1; D not resolved. Looked up from germline, CDR1 is MNHNS and CDR2 is SASEGT. The CDR3 length is 16 residues. Deletions cut 4 bases from V and 1 base from J, with 16 bases between. CDR3 coding DNA: TGTGCCAGCAGTGGGGCAGAGAAGGCGGGGAACACTGAAGCTTTCTTT. Encoded protein: CASSGAEKAGNTEAFF.

The V gene is TRBV10-1, the J gene TRBJ1-1; D call uncertain. V was pared by 7 bases and J by 8 bases, with 14 bases between. There are 12 residues in the CDR3. Germline V gives CDR1 WNHNN, CDR2 SYGVQD (reference sequence). CDR3 protein: CASTPKTEEAFF. The CDR3 DNA reads TGCGCCAGCACCCCCAAAACTGAGGAAGCTTTCTTT.

The CDR3 here is CASQGAGEKLFF. The CDR3 coding sequence is TGTGCCAGCCAGGGGGCAGGTGAAAAACTGTTTTTT. This rearrangement joins TRBV6-6 to TRBJ1-4, with TRBD1 matching over 8 bases. The CDR3 extends over 12 amino acids. The V gene end was trimmed by 8 bases and the J gene end by 7 bases; junction bases not matched to a gene: 3. CDR1 is MNHNY and CDR2 is SVGAGI in the germline V gene (reference sequence).

This chain links TRBV29-1 with TRBJ2-1; TRBD1 agrees at 9 bases. With 6 bases clipped from V and 5 bases from J, the junction kept 8 bases outside the gene matches. CDR3 length: 14 amino acids. Germline V lookup: CDR1 SQVTM, CDR2 ANQGSEA. This CDR3 reads CSVSDRGSNNEQFF. Written as DNA, the CDR3 is TGCAGCGTCTCCGACAGGGGGAGCAACAATGAGCAGTTCTTC.

The chain is built from TRBV21-1 and TRBJ1-5; the D call in the table, TRBD1, was not verified against the DNA. TRBV21-1 corresponds to a pseudogene. The CDR3 length is 16 residues. In DNA form, the CDR3 reads TGTGCCAGCAGCGCACCGTTACAGGGGTTCTTTCAGCCCCAGCATTTT. Its protein is CASSAPLQGFFQPQHF.

This clone was seen once. The rearrangement joins TRBV6-1 to TRBJ1-1, with a possible D match to TRBD1 (5 bases). Germline V CDR1 and CDR2: MNHNS, SASEGT. V was trimmed by 2 bases and J by 3 bases, leaving 10 bases between them. This CDR3 contains 14 residues. CDR3 sequence (DNA): TGTGCCAGCAGTGAAATGGGGGGACACACTGAAGCTTTCTTT. Translation gives CASSEMGGHTEAFF.